This T cell receptor (beta chain) was recorded in a study of monozygotic twins with cystic fibrosis. Whole-study results and caveats: Shared CDR3 numbers were not associated with age, concordance or severity.

Using immunoSEQ multiplex PCR, the repertoire was profiled, and TCRdb retains in-frame clones only, with some absent. Of 15,000 to 20,000 clones listed, over 95% are singletons. Trimming took 2 bases from V and 0 from J, leaving 11 bases between them. CDR3 length: 16 residues. Germline CDR1 and CDR2: MDHEN and SYDVKM. Concerning this clone itself: The antigen remains unidentified.

The TCR was taken from a girl under 10 years old with cystic fibrosis. The chain carries TRBV28 and TRBJ1-5, with unresolved D. The sample taken for sequencing was blood. The CDR3 DNA follows: TGTGCCAGCAGTTTAATTCCCGTTAATAGCAATCAGCCCCAGCATTTT. Its translation is CASSLIPVNSNQPQHF.